The clone carrying this TCR beta chain was found a few times. The antigen remains undetermined. With 1 base removed from V and 2 bases from J, the gap between germline ends came to 9 bases. CDR1 is MDHEN and CDR2 is SYDVKM in the germline V gene. There are 15 residues in the CDR3. These data are taken from a study of beta chain features in type 1 diabetes. Reverse transcribing all isolated RNA meant expressed TCRB transcripts were sequenced. Data came from immunoSEQ multiplex PCR; TCRdb stores just in-frame clones and leaves some out. The sample records 130,000 to 150,000 clones, about 10% being singletons. General observations from the study: Any role of HLA type in TCRB rearrangement remained unresolved here.

Source material: central memory CD4+ T cells from blood. V and J are TRBV28 and TRBJ2-4; D might be TRBD2 (5 bases). The clonotype was recovered from a man aged 18-30 years in good health. The CDR3 DNA reads TGTGCCAGCAGTTTATATGGGGAGTCCAAAAACATTCAGTACTTC. It yields the protein CASSLYGESKNIQYF.